The sequence of this T cell receptor beta chain was determined in a study of T-cell reconstitution after alpha-beta-depleted transplantation in children. As it was prepared, the TCRbeta library received unique molecular identifiers. Each CDR3 protein gets one entry after TCRdb re-called the PCR reads with MiXCR. The sample has 500,000 or so distinct CDR3 sequences, approximately 32% seen once. This clonotype turned up a few times. The CDR3 runs 14 residues. After removal of 3 bases from V and 4 bases from J, the junction contained 4 bases not matched to a gene. CDR1 and CDR2 (germline): SGHRS, YFSETQ.

Sample: PBMCs from the stem cell graft donor, taken from the stem cell graft. The receptor's source is a human donor who donated a stem cell graft to a child with aplastic anemia. The chain carries TRBV5-1 and TRBJ1-2, with TRBD1 matching 9 bases. This CDR3 is CASSSQGASYGYTF. In nucleotides, the CDR3 is TGCGCCAGCAGCTCACAGGGGGCCAGCTATGGCTACACCTTC.